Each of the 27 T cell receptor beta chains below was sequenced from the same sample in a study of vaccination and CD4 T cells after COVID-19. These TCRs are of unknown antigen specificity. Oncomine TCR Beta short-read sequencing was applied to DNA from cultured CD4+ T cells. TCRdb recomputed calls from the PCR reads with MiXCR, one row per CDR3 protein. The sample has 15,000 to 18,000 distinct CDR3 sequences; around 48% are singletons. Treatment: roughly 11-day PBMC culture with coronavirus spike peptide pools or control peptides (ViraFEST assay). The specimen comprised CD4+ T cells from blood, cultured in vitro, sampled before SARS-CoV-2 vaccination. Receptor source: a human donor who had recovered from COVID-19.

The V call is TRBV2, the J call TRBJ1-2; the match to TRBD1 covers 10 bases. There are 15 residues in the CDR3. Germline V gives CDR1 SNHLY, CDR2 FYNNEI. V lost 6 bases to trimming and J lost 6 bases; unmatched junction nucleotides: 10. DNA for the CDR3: TGTGCCAGCAGAGCCTCGGGGACAGGGGCGAATGGCTACACCTTC. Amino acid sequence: CASRASGTGANGYTF.

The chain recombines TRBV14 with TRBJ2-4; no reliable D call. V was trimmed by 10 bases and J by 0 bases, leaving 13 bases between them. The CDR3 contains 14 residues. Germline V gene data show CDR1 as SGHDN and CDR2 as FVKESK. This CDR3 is CANLAREAKNIQYF. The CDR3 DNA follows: TGTGCCAACCTGGCCCGAGAAGCCAAAAACATTCAGTACTTC.

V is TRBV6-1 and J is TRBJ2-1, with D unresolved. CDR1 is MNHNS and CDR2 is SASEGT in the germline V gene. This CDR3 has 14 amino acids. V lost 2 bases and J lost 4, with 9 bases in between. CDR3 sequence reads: CASSEQHGYNEQFF. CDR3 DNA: TGTGCCAGCAGTGAACAGCACGGATACAATGAGCAGTTCTTC.

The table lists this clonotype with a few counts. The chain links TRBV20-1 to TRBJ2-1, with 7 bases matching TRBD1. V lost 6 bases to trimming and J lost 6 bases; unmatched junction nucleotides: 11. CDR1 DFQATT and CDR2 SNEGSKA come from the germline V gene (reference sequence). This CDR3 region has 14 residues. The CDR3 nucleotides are TGCAGTGCAGGGGGCTTAGCCCGGGGCAATGAGCAGTTCTTC. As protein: CSAGGLARGNEQFF.

In nucleotides, the CDR3 is TGTGCCAGCAGCTTAGCCGATCCCCAGGACTCTGAAGCTTTCTTT. Its protein product is CASSLADPQDSEAFF. The chain has TRBV7-8 and TRBJ1-1; D is unresolved. Per germline, CDR1 SGHVS and CDR2 FQNEAQ. This CDR3 comprises 15 residues. V lost 0 bases and J lost 6, with 14 bases in between. Filled out from reference TRBV7-8 and TRBJ1-1, the complete variable domain reads GAGVSQSPRYKVAKRGQDVALRCDPISGHVSLFWYQQALGQGPEFLTYFQNEAQLDKSGLPSDRFFAERPEGSVSTLKIQRTQQEDSAVYLCASSLADPQDSEAFFGQGTRLTVV.

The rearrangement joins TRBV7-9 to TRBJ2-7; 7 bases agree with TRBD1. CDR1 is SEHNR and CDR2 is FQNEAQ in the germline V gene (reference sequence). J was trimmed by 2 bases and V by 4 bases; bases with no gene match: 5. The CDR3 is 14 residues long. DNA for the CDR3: TGTGCCAGCAGCTCCCAGACAGGGACCTACGAGCAGTACTTC. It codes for CASSSQTGTYEQYF. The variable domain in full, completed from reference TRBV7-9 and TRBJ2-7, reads DTGVSQNPRHKITKRGQNVTFRCDPISEHNRLYWYRQTLGQGPEFLTYFQNEAQLEKSRLLSDRFSAERPKGSFSTLEIQRTEQGDSAMYLCASSSQTGTYEQYFGPGTRLTVT.

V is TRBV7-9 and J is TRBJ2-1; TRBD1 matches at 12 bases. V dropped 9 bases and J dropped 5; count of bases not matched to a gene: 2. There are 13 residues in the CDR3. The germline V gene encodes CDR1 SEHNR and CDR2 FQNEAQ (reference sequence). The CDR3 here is CARGTGGNNEQFF. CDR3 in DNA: TGTGCCAGAGGGACAGGGGGCAACAATGAGCAGTTCTTC.

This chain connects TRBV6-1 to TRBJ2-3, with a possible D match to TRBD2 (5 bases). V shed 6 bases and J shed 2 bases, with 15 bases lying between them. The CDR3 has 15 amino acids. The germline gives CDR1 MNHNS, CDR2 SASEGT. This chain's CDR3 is CASRGTGSNTDTQYF. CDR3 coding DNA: TGTGCCAGCAGGGGTACGGGGTCCAACACAGATACGCAGTATTTT.

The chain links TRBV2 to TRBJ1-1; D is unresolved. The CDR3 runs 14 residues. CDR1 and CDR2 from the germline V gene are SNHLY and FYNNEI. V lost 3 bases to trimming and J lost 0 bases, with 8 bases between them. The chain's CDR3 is CASSEERLNTEAFF. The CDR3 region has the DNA TGTGCCAGCAGTGAGGAGCGGCTGAACACTGAAGCTTTCTTT.

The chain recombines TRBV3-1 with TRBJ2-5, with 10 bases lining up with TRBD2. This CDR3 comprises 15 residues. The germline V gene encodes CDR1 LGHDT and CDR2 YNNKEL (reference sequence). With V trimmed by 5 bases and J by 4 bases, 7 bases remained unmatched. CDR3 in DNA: TGTGCCAGCAGCTGGATAGCGGGAGGCCCAGAGACCCAGTACTTC. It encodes CASSWIAGGPETQYF.

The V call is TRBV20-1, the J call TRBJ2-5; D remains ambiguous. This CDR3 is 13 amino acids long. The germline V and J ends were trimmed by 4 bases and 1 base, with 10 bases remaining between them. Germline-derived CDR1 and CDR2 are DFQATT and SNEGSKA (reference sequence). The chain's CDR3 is CSATPGLQETQYF. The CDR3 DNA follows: TGCAGTGCTACGCCGGGCCTCCAAGAGACCCAGTACTTC.

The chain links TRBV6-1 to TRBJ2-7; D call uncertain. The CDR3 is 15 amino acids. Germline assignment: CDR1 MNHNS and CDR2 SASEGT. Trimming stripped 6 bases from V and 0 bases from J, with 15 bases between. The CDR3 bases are TGTGCCAGCAGCCACCTGGGCCTGGGCTCCTACGAGCAGTACTTC. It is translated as CASSHLGLGSYEQYF.

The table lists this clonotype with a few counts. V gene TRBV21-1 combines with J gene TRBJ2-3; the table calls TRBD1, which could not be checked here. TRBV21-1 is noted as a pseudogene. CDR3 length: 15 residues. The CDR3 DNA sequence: TGTGCCAGCACCCCTATCGGAAATAGCACAGATACGCAGTATTTT. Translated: CASTPIGNSTDTQYF.

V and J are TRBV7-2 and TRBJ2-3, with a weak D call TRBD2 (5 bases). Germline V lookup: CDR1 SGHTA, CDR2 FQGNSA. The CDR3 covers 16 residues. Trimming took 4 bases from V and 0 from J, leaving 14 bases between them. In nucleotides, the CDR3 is TGTGCCAGCAGCTCTCCCGGGCGGGCCAGCACAGATACGCAGTATTTT. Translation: CASSSPGRASTDTQYF.

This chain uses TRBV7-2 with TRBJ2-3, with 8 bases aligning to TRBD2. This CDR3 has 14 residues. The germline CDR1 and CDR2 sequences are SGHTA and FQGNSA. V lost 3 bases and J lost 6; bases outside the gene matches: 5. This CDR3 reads CASSFGLASDTQYF. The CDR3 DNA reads TGTGCCAGCAGCTTCGGACTAGCATCCGATACGCAGTATTTT.

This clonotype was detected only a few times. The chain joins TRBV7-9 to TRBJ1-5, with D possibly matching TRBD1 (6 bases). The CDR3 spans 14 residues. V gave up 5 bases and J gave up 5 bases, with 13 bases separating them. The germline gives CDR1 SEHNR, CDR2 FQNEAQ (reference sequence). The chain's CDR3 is CASSREGGHQPQHF. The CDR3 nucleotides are TGTGCCAGCAGCCGGGAGGGGGGCCATCAGCCCCAGCATTTT.

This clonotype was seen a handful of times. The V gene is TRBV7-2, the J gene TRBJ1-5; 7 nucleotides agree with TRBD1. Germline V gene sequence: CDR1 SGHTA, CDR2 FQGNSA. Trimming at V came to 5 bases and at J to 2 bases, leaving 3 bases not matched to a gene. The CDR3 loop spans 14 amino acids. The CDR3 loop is CASSPRGGNQPQHF. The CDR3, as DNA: TGTGCCAGCAGCCCCAGGGGGGGCAATCAGCCCCAGCATTTT.

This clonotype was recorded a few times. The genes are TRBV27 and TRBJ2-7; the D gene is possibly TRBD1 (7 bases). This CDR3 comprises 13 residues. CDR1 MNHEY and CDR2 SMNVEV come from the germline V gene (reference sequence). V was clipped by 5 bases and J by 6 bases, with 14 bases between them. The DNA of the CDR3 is TGTGCCAGCAGTAGATACAGGGGAGGCGAGCAGTACTTC. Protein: CASSRYRGGEQYF.

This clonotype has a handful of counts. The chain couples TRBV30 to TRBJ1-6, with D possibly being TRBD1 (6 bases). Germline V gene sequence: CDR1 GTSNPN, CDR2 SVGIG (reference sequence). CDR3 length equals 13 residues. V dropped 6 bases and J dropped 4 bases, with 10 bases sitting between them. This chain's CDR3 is CACRGEYNSPLHF. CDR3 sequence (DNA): TGTGCCTGCAGGGGCGAGTATAATTCACCCCTCCACTTT.

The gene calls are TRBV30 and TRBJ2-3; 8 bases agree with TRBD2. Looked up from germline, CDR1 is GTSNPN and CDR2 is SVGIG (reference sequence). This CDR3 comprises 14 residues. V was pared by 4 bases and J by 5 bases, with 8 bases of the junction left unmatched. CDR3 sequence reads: CAWTKAGAGDTQYF. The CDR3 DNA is TGTGCCTGGACTAAAGCGGGAGCGGGAGATACGCAGTATTTT.

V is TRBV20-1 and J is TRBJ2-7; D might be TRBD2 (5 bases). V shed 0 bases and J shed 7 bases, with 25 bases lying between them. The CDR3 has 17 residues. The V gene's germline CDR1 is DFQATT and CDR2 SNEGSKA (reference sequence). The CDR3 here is CSARDHKLTRAVGEQYF. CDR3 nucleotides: TGCAGTGCTAGAGACCACAAACTTACGCGGGCGGTGGGGGAGCAGTACTTC.

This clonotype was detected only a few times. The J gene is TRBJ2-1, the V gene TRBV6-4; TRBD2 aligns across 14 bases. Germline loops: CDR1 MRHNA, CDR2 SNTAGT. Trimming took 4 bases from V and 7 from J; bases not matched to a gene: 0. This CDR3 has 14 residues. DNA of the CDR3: TGTGCCAGCAGTGGACTAGCGGGAGGGAATGAGCAGTTCTTC. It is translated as CASSGLAGGNEQFF.

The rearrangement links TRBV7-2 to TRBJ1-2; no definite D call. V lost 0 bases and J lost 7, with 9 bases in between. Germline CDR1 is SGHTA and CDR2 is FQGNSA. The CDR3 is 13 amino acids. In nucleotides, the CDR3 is TGTGCCAGCAGCTTAGCGGCCTTCGGTGGCTACACCTTC. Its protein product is CASSLAAFGGYTF. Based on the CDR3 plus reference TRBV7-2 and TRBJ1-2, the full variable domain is GAGVSQSPSNKVTEKGKDVELRCDPISGHTALYWYRQSLGQGLEFLIYFQGNSAPDKSGLPSDRFSAERTGGSVSTLTIQRTQQEDSAVYLCASSLAAFGGYTFGSGTRLTVV.

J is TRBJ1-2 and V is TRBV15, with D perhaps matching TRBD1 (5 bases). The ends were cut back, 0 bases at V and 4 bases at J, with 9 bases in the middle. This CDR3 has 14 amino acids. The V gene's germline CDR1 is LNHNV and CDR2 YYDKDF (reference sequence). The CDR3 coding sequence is TGTGCCACCAGCAGAGATCGTCAGGGCTATGGCTACACCTTC. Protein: CATSRDRQGYGYTF.

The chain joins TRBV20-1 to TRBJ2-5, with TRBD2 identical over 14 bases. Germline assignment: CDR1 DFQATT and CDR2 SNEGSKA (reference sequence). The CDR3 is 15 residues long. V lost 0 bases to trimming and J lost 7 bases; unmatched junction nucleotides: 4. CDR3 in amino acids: CSAREGTSGSGTQYF. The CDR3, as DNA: TGCAGTGCTAGAGAGGGGACTAGCGGGAGTGGGACCCAGTACTTC.

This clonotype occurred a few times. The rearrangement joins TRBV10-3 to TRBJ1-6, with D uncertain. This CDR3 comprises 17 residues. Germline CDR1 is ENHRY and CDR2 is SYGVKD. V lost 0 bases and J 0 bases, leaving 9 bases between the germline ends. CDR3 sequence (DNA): TGTGCCATCAGTGAGTCGGTCAGGAGCTCCTATAATTCACCCCTCCACTTT. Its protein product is CAISESVRSSYNSPLHF.

CDR3 loop: CASSQVGQTYEQYF. CDR3 sequence (DNA): TGCGCCAGCAGCCAAGTGGGACAAACCTACGAGCAGTACTTC. V usage is TRBV4-1 and J usage is TRBJ2-7; possible D gene TRBD1, 6 bases. The CDR3 is made up of 14 amino acids. V lost 1 base and J lost 2, with 9 bases in between. Germline assignment: CDR1 MGHRA and CDR2 YSYEKL.